This record covers a single T cell receptor (beta chain). Its antigen is as yet unknown. This entry is derived from a study of cytomegalovirus exposure and HLA in healthy donors. Study results and limitations: Confirmation in vitro established that three CMV-associated chains were specific for CMV antigens. What TCR beta sequences reportedly achieved was accurate prediction of HLA-A and HLA-B alleles in most subjects. Being indistinguishable, some V segments were excluded, TRBV6-2 and TRBV6-3 among them. Most TCR sequences were uncommon, yet certain public TCRs appeared in many donors.

60 Vbeta and 13 Jbeta primers were used in PCR. Here immunoSEQ multiplex PCR was the method, and the copy in TCRdb shows in-frame clones only, minus some. The sample totals around 97,000 clones; its top ten clones hold about 3.2%. This CDR3 comprises 15 residues. V lost 3 bases and J 10 bases, leaving 16 bases between the germline ends. Per germline, CDR1 LNHDA and CDR2 SQIVND (reference sequence). The chain uses TRBV19 and TRBJ1-6; D is possibly TRBD1 (5 bases). The clonotype originates from a man aged 40-55 years in good health and CMV-seronegative. Sequencing was carried out using PBMCs. The CDR3 DNA reads TGTGCCAGTAGTATCGACAGAACCCTCGGCTCACCCCTCCACTTT. Translation: CASSIDRTLGSPLHF. The full variable domain, in which reference TRBV19 and TRBJ1-6 provide the parts outside the CDR3, is DGGITQSPKYLFRKEGQNVTLSCEQNLNHDAMYWYRQDPGQGLRLIYYSQIVNDFQKGDIAEGYSVSREKKESFPLTVTSAQKNPTAFYLCASSIDRTLGSPLHFGNGTRLTVT.